This passage covers 18 T cell receptor beta chains from one sample sequenced in a study of immune characterization of retroperitoneal liposarcoma. TCRdb ran MiXCR on the PCR reads and lists one entry per CDR3 protein. Among over 9,500 distinct CDR3 sequences listed, about 46% were seen once. The sequenced material came from tumor tissue. The receptors shown here come from a female donor with retroperitoneal liposarcoma.

This clonotype was recorded a few times. The chain carries TRBV12-3 or TRBV12-4 and TRBJ2-5; 9 positions agree with TRBD2. Trimming took 6 bases from V and 11 from J; bases not matched to a gene: 22. The CDR3 has 17 residues. The CDR3 here is CASRSPFGLASYNEQYF. The DNA for the CDR3 is TGTGCCAGCAGATCCCCCTTCGGACTAGCGTCCTACAATGAGCAGTACTTC.

The chain links TRBV27 to TRBJ2-1; no reliable D call. V lost 8 bases to trimming and J lost 7 bases, with 15 bases between them. Germline V gene data show CDR1 as MNHEY and CDR2 as SMNVEV (reference sequence). This CDR3 is built from 13 residues. The CDR3: CASGWGLGNEQFF. The CDR3 DNA follows: TGTGCCAGCGGGTGGGGTTTGGGAAATGAGCAGTTCTTC.

This clonotype is termed medium-sized. This chain joins TRBV7-2 and TRBJ2-1; no clear D. Germline values: CDR1 SGHTA, CDR2 FQGNSA. With 2 bases removed from V and 10 bases from J, the gap between germline ends came to 6 bases. The CDR3 has 11 residues. The CDR3, as DNA: TGTGCCAGCAGCTTATTGAACGAGCAGTTCTTC. It specifies CASSLLNEQFF.

This clonotype was seen only a few times. V is TRBV6-6 and J is TRBJ1-1; TRBD1 is a possible D gene (6 bases). CDR3 length: 17 residues. Trimming took 0 bases from V and 1 from J, leaving 15 bases between them. Germline-derived CDR1 and CDR2 are MNHNY and SVGAGI (reference sequence). CDR3 loop: CASSYSNLGGRNTEAFF. As DNA, the CDR3 is TGTGCCAGCAGTTACTCGAATTTGGGGGGCCGGAACACTGAAGCTTTCTTT.

In regard to this clonotype: Germline is not matched at one junction end, which may reflect a read error. J is TRBJ2-1 and V is TRBV6-8, with D maybe TRBD2 (6 bases). CDR1 MNHGY and CDR2 SAAAGT come from the germline V gene. This CDR3 has 15 amino acids. The CDR3 DNA follows: TGTGCCAGCAGTTACCGGTCTAGCGCGCACAATGAGCAGTTTTTC. This codes for CASSYRSSAHNEQFF.

The gene calls are TRBV6-1 and TRBJ2-3, with 12 bases aligning to TRBD2. The V gene's germline CDR1 is MNHNS and CDR2 SASEGT. The CDR3 runs to 17 residues. The V segment lost 0 bases and the J segment 1 base; nucleotides outside the gene matches: 2. The CDR3 DNA sequence: TGTGCCAGCAGTGAAGCGCTAGCGGGAGGGGGCACAGATACGCAGTATTTT. This sequence encodes CASSEALAGGGTDTQYF.

The J gene is TRBJ1-2, the V gene TRBV7-6, with 10 positions matching TRBD1. CDR3 length: 16 residues. Looked up from germline, CDR1 is SGHVS and CDR2 is FNYEAQ. V shed 4 bases, J shed 6 bases, and the junction held 11 bases outside the gene matches. CDR3 sequence: CASSSTTGTGVHGYTF. CDR3 nucleotide sequence: TGTGCCAGCAGCTCCACCACCGGGACAGGGGTTCATGGCTACACCTTC.

The chain joins TRBV6-1 to TRBJ2-7, with 7 positions matching TRBD1. CDR3 length: 18 amino acids. CDR1 and CDR2 (germline): MNHNS, SASEGT. With V trimmed by 6 bases and J by 4 bases, 21 bases remained unmatched. CDR3 in DNA: TGTGCCAGCAGGGAGAGACAGGGTGTTACCTCTGATGGGTACGAGCAGTACTTC. It encodes CASRERQGVTSDGYEQYF.

This chain uses TRBV25-1 with TRBJ2-1; no definite D call. The germline gives CDR1 MGHDK, CDR2 SYGVNS. Between the trimmed V and J ends, which lost 5 bases and 8 bases, there was a span of 19 bases. This CDR3 is built from 15 residues. The CDR3 DNA sequence: TGTGCCAGCAGTTCACCAGAGGCAATTGGGGATGAGCAGTTCTTC. Translating gives CASSSPEAIGDEQFF.

V is TRBV27 and J is TRBJ2-1; 8 bases align to TRBD2. V shed 3 bases and J 4 bases; nucleotides not matched to a gene: 2. Germline V lookup: CDR1 MNHEY, CDR2 SMNVEV (reference sequence). CDR3 length equals 14 residues. The chain's CDR3 is CASSLRLAYNEQFF. The CDR3 coding sequence is TGTGCCAGCAGTTTGCGACTAGCGTACAATGAGCAGTTCTTC.

The chain has TRBV7-2 and TRBJ2-1, with 10 positions matching TRBD2. The CDR3 extends over 15 amino acids. The ends lost 0 bases at V and 10 bases at J; junction bases unmatched: 6. Germline V gene lookup returns CDR1 SGHTA and CDR2 FQGNSA. This CDR3 is CASSLASSGSAEQFF. CDR3 nucleotides: TGTGCCAGCAGCTTAGCTTCTAGCGGGAGTGCCGAGCAGTTCTTC.

This chain connects TRBV6-6 to TRBJ2-1, with TRBD2 identical over 7 bases. The CDR3 consists of 17 residues. V was clipped by 2 bases and J by 1 base; unmatched bases: 8. The germline gives CDR1 MNHNY, CDR2 SVGAGI (reference sequence). The CDR3 reads CASSYPREGHSYNEQFF. Here the CDR3 DNA reads TGTGCCAGCAGTTACCCGAGGGAGGGCCATTCCTACAATGAGCAGTTCTTC.

This rearrangement joins TRBV7-6 to TRBJ2-7; the match to TRBD2 covers 8 bases. The J call is doubtful: the DNA matches TRBJ2-5 better. The CDR3 loop spans 15 amino acids. CDR1 and CDR2 (germline): SGHVS, FNYEAQ. CDR3 DNA: TGTGCCAGCTACAAGGGCGGGGGGTTCCAAGAGACCCAGTACTTC. This codes for CASYKGGGFQETQYF.

This clonotype appeared a few times. This may stem from a read error, because a much larger clone lies one nucleotide away. This chain uses TRBV7-2 with TRBJ2-3, with D tentatively TRBD2 (6 bases). The last part of the DNA fits TRBJ2-1 better; the J call may be wrong. Per the germline V gene, CDR1 is SGHTA and CDR2 is FQGNSA. The CDR3 contains 16 residues. The CDR3 region has the DNA TGTGCCAGCAGCAGCTATCGGGAGAGCCCCTCCTACGAGCAGTTCTTC. This translates into CASSSYRESPSYEQFF.

The V call is TRBV25-1, the J call TRBJ2-1, with 9 bases lining up with TRBD1. This CDR3 has 14 residues. V shed 3 bases, J shed 5 bases, and the junction held 2 bases outside the gene matches. Germline V gives CDR1 MGHDK, CDR2 SYGVNS. The CDR3 region has the DNA TGTGCCAGCAGTGAGGGACAGGGAAACAATGAGCAGTTCTTC. Its protein is CASSEGQGNNEQFF.

Here the CDR3 reads CASSSLEATDTQYF. For the CDR3, the DNA is TGTGCCAGCAGTTCACTAGAGGCCACAGATACGCAGTATTTT. The V and J genes are TRBV6-9 and TRBJ2-3; a possible D gene is TRBD2 (5 bases). Germline lookup yields CDR1 MNHGY and CDR2 SVAAGI. The CDR3 length is 14 residues. The germline V and J ends were trimmed by 4 bases and 2 bases, with 10 bases remaining between them.

The chain joins TRBV6-8 to TRBJ1-5; D is perhaps TRBD1 (5 bases). V was cut by 6 bases and J by 11 bases, with 14 bases left in between. The CDR3 extends over 12 amino acids. Germline lookup yields CDR1 MNHGY and CDR2 SAAAGT. Here the CDR3 reads CASSPPRGTQHF. CDR3 in DNA: TGTGCCAGCAGCCCCCCCCGGGGGACCCAGCATTTT.

The V and J genes are TRBV6-1 and TRBJ2-1, with D possibly matching TRBD2 (5 bases). Trimming took 2 bases from V and 2 from J, leaving 10 bases between them. From germline, CDR1 is MNHNS and CDR2 SASEGT. This CDR3 region has 15 residues. CDR3 sequence: CASSELARTYNEQFF. The DNA of the CDR3 is TGTGCCAGCAGTGAACTAGCTAGGACCTACAATGAGCAGTTCTTC.